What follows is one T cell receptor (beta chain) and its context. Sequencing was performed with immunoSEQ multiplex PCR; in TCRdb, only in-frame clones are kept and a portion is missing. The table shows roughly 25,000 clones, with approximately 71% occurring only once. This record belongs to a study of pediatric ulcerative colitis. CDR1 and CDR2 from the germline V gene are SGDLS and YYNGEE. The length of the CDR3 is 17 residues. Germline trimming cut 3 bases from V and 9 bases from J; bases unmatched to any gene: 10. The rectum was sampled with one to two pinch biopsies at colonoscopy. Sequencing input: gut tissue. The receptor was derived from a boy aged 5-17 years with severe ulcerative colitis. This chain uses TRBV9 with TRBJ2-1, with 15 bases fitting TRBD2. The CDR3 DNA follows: TGTGCCAGCAGCGAGGTCCCCGGACTAGCGGGAGGGCCTGAGCAGTTCTTC. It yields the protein CASSEVPGLAGGPEQFF.